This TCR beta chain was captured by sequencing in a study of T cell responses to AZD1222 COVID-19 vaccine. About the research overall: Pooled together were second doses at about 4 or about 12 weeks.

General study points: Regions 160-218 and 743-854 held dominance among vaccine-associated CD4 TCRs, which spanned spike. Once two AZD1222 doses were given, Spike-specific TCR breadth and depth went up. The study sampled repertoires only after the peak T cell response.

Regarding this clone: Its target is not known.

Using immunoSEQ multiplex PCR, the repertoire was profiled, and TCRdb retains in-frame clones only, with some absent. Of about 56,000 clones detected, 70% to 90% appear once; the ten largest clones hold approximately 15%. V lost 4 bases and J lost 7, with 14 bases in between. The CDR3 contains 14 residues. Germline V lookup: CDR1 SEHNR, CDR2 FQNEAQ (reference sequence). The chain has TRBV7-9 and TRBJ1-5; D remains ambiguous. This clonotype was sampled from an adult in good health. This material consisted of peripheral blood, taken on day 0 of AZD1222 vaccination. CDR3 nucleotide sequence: TGTGCCAGCAGCTGGCCGGAGGGCGGCCAGCCCCAGCATTTT. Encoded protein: CASSWPEGGQPQHF.